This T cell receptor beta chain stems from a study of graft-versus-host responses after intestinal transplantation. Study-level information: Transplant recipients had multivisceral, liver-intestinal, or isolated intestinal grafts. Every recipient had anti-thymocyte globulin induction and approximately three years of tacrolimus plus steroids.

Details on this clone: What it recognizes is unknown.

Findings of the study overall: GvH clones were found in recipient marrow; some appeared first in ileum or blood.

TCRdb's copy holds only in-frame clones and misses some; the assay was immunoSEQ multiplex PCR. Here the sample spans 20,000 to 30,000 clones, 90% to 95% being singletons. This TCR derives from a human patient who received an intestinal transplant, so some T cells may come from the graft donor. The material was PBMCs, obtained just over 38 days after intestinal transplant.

The CDR3 loop reads CASSPQGRNTEAFF. In nucleotides, the CDR3 is TGTGCCAGCTCACCACAGGGGAGGAACACTGAAGCTTTCTTT. The rearrangement uses TRBV18 and TRBJ1-1, with D possibly being TRBD1 (5 bases). The CDR3 is 14 amino acids. Per the germline V gene, CDR1 is KGHSH and CDR2 is LQKENI. V was cut by 1 base and J by 1 base, with 7 bases left in between.